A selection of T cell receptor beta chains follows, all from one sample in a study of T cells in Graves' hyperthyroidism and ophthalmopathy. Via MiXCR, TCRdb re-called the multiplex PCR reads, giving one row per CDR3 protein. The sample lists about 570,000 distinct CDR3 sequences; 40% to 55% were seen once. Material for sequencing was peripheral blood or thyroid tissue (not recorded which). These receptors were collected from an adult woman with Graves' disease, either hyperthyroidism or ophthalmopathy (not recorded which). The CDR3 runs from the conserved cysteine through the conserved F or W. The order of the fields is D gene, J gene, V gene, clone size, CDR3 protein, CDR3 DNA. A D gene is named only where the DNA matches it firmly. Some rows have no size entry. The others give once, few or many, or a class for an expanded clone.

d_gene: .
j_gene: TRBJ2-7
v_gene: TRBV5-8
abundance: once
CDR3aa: CASSQDSDFYEQYF
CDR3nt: TGTGCCAGCAGCCAGGACAGCGACTTCTACGAGCAGTACTTC

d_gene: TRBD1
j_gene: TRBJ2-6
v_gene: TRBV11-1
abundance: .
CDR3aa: CASSRGQGSSGANVLTF
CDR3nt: TGTGCCAGCAGCCGCGGACAGGGGAGCTCTGGGGCCAACGTCCTGACTTTC

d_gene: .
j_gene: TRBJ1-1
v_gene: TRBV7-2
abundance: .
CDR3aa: CASSLDSGEAFF
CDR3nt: TGTGCCAGCAGCTTAGACAGTGGTGAAGCTTTCTTT

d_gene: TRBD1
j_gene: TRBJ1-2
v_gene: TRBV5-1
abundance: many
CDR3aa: CASSLGDRGGGYTF
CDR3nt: TGCGCCAGCAGCTTGGGAGACAGGGGAGGCGGCTACACCTTC

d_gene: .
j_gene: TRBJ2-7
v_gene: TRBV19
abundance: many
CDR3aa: CASSITVTYEQYF
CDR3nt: TGTGCCAGTAGTATTACAGTAACCTACGAGCAGTACTTC

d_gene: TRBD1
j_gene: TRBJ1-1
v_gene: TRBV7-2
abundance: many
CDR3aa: CASSLMAGGLNTEAFF
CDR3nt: TGTGCCAGCAGCTTAATGGCAGGGGGATTGAACACTGAAGCTTTCTTT

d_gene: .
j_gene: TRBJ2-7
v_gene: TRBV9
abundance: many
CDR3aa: CASSATSSRVEQYF
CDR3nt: TGTGCCAGCAGCGCTACTAGCTCCCGGGTCGAGCAGTACTTC

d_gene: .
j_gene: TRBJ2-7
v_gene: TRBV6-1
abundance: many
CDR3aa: CASSEEYGASYEQYF
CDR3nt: TGTGCCAGCAGTGAAGAATACGGGGCGTCCTACGAGCAGTACTTC

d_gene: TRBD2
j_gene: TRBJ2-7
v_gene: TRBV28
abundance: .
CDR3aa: CASSASFTSGRHEQYF
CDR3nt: TGTGCCAGCAGTGCCAGCTTCACTAGCGGGAGGCACGAGCAGTACTTC

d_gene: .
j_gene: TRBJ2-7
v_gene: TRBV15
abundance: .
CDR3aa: CATSSVADRAYEQYF
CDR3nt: TGTGCCACCAGCAGCGTAGCGGACAGAGCCTACGAGCAGTACTTC

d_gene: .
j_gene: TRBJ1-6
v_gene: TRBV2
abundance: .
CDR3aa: CASSEGEQREHNSPLHF
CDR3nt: TGTGCCAGCAGTGAAGGCGAGCAGCGGGAGCATAATTCACCCCTCCACTTT

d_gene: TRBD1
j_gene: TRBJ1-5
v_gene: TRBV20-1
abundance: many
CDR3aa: CSAATQGASVDQPQHF
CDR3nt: TGCAGTGCCGCTACTCAGGGGGCGAGTGTTGATCAGCCCCAGCATTTT

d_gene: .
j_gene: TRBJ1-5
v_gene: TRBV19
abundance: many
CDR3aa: CASSIGYNQPQHF
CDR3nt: TGTGCCAGTAGTATTGGGTACAATCAGCCCCAGCATTTT

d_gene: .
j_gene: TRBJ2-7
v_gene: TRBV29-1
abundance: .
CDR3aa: CSVESGRGTYEQYF
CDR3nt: TGCAGCGTTGAGTCGGGTCGCGGGACCTACGAGCAGTACTTC

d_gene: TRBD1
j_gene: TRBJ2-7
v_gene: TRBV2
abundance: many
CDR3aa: CASKRHRGQVPYEQYF
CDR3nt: TGTGCCAGCAAGAGACACAGGGGGCAGGTCCCTTACGAGCAGTACTTC

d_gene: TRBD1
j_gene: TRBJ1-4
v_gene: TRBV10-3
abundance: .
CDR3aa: CAIRGGQTTNEKLFF
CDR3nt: TGTGCCATCAGAGGGGGACAGACAACTAATGAAAAACTGTTTTTT

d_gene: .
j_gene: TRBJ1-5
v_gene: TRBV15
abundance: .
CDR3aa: CATSPRTSRSGETQHF
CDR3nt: TGTGCCACCAGCCCGCGTACTAGCCGCAGTGGAGAGACCCAGCATTTT

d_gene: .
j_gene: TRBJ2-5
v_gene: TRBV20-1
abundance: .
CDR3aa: CSAREPGQETQYF
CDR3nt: TGCAGTGCTAGAGAGCCGGGGCAAGAGACCCAGTACTTC

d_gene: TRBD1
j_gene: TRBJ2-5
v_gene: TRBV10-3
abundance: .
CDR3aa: CASQQTGGKETQYF
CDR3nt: TGTGCCTCCCAGCAAACAGGGGGTAAAGAGACCCAGTACTTC

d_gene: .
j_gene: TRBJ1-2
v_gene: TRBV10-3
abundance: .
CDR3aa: CAIAIRGSGYTF
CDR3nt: TGTGCCATTGCCATCAGGGGTTCCGGCTACACCTTC

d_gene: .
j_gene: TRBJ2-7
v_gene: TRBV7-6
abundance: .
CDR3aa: CASSLVDRHGYEQYF
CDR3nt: TGTGCCAGCAGCTTAGTCGACAGACACGGCTACGAGCAGTACTTC

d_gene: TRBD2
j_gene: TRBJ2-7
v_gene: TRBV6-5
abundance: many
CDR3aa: CASRDSGRRYEQYF
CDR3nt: TGTGCCAGCAGGGACAGCGGGAGGAGGTACGAGCAGTACTTC

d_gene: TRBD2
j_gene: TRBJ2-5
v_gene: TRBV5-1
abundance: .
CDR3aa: CASSLGIPLAGQETQYF
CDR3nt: TGCGCCAGCAGCTTGGGGATTCCTCTAGCGGGACAAGAGACCCAGTACTTC

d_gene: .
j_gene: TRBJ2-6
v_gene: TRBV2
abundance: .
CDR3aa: CATTADMAGSANVLTF
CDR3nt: TGTGCCACCACAGCCGACATGGCCGGGAGTGCCAACGTCCTGACTTTC

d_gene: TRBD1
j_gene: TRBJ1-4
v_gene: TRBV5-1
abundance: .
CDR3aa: CASSLAVRDRWDEKLFF
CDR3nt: TGCGCCAGCAGCTTGGCCGTCAGGGACAGGTGGGATGAAAAACTGTTTTTT

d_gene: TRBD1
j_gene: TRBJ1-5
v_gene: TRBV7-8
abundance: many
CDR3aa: CASSLIRGQGGQPQHF
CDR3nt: TGTGCCAGCAGCTTAATTCGGGGACAGGGAGGTCAGCCCCAGCATTTT

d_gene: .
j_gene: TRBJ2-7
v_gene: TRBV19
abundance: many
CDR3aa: CASRPSTRIHYEQYF
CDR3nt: TGTGCCAGTCGCCCCTCGACTAGGATCCACTACGAGCAGTACTTC

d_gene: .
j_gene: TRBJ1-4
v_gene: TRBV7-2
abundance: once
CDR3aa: CAGSQGINEKLFF
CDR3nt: TGTGCCGGCAGTCAGGGGATAAATGAAAAACTGTTTTTT